This TCR beta chain was captured by sequencing in a study of blood T cell repertoires in COVID-19. Study-wide background: Samples representing acute and convalescent COVID-19 were sourced from the United States, Italy and Spain. Nucleic acid was either cDNA or gDNA, and it came from T cells, B-cell-depleted T cells, or PBMCs.

Original analysis: Amplification from reference gene primers served as the basis for estimated nucleated cell counts. Produced via immunoSEQ multiplex PCR; TCRdb's table is partial and in-frame only. The V and J calls and clone size were taken over from that table, and D and trimming were inferred from the DNA. The table records 300,000 to 400,000 clones, around nine tenths of them present only once. V gave up 6 bases and J gave up 3 bases, with 12 bases separating them. This CDR3 region has 13 residues. Germline V gene lookup returns CDR1 GTSNPN and CDR2 SVGIG (reference sequence). One Seattle source followed patients from active infection through their disease course.

The chain joins TRBV30 to TRBJ1-5; perhaps TRBD1 as D (6 bases). The sequence was obtained from a woman aged 55-69 years with COVID-19, enrolled during active disease. Sequenced material: peripheral blood. CDR3 residues: CACGTLDNQPQHF. The CDR3 DNA follows: TGTGCCTGTGGGACACTGGACAATCAGCCCCAGCATTTT. Combining the CDR3 with reference TRBV30 and TRBJ1-5 gives the whole variable domain SQTIHQWPATLVQPVGSPLSLECTVEGTSNPNLYWYRQAAGRGLQLLFYSVGIGQISSEVPQNLSASRPQDRQFILSSKKLLLSDSGFYLCACGTLDNQPQHFGDGTRLSIL.